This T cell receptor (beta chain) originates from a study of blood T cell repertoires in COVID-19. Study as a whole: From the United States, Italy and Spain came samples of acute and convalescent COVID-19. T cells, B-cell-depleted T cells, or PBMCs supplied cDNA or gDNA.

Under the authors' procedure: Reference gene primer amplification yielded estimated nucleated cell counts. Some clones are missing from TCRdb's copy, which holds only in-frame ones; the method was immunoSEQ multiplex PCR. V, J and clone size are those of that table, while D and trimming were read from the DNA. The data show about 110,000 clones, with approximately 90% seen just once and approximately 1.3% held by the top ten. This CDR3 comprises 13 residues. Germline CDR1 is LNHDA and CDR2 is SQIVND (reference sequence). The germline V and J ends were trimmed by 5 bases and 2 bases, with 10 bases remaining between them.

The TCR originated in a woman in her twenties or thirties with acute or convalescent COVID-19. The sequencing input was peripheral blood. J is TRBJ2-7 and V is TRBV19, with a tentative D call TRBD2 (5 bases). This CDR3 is CASSASSPYEQYF. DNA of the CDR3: TGTGCCAGTAGTGCCTCTAGCCCCTACGAGCAGTACTTC. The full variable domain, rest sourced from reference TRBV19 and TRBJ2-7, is DGGITQSPKYLFRKEGQNVTLSCEQNLNHDAMYWYRQDPGQGLRLIYYSQIVNDFQKGDIAEGYSVSREKKESFPLTVTSAQKNPTAFYLCASSASSPYEQYFGPGTRLTVT.